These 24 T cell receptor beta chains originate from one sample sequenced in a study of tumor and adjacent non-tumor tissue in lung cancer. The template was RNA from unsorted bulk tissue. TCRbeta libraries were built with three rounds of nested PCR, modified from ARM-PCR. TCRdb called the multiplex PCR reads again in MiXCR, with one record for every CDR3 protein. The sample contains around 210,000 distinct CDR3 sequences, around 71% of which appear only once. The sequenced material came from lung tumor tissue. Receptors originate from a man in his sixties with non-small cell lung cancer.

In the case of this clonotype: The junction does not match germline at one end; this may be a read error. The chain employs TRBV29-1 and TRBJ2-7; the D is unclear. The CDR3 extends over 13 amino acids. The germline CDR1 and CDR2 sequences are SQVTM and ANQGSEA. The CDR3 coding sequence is TGCAGCGTTGAAGATTGGCCCAGATACGAGCAGCACTTC. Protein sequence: CSVEDWPRYEQHF.

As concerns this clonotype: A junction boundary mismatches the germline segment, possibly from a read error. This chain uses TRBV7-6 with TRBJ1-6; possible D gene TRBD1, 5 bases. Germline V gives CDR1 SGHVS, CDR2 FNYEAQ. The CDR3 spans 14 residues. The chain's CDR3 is CASNSGSYNSPLHF. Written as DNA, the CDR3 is TGTGCCAGCAACTCAGGGTCCTACAATTCACCCCTCCACTTT.

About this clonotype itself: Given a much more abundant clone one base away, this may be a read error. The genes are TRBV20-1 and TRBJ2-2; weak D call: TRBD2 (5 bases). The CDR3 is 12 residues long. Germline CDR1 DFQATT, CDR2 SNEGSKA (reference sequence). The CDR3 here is CSAQEGTVELFF. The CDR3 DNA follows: TGCAGTGCCCAAGAGGGCACCGTGGAGCTGTTTTTT.

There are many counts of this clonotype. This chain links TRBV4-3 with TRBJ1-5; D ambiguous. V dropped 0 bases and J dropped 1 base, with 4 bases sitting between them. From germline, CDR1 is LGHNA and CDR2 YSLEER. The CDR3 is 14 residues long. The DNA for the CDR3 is TGCGCCAGCAGCCAAGATCCGAGCAATCAGCCCCAGCATTTT. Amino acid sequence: CASSQDPSNQPQHF.

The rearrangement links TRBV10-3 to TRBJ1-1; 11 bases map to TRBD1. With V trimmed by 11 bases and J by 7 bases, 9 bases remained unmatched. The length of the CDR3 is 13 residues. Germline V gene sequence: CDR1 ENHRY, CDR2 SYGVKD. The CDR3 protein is CAGGQGARNEAFF. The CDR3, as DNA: TGTGCCGGAGGACAGGGGGCGCGGAATGAAGCTTTCTTT.

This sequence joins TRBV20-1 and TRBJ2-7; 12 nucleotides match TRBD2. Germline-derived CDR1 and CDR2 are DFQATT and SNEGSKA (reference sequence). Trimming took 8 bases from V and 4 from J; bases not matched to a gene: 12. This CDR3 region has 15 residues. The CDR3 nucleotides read TGCAGTACTAATATCCTAGCGGGGGGGGGGTACGAGCAGTACTTC. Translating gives CSTNILAGGGYEQYF.

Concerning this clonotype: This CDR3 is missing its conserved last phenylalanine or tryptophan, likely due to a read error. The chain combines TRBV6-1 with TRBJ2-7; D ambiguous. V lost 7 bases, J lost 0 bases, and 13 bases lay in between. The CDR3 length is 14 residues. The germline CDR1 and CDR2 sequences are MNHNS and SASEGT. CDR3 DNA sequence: TGTGCCAGCAATGGAATATCGCCCTCCTACGAGCAGTACTTA. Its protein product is CASNGISPSYEQYL.

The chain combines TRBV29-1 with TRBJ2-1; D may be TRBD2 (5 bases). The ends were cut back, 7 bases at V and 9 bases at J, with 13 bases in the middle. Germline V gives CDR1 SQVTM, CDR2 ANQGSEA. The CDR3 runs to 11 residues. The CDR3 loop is CSAPGAGEQFF. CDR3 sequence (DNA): TGCAGCGCCCCAGGTGCGGGTGAGCAGTTCTTC.

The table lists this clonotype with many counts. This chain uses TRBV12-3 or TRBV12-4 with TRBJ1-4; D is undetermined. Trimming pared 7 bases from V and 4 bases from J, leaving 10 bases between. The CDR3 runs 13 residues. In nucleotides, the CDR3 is TGTGCCAGCATCTCCAAGGGTAATGAAAAACTGTTTTTT. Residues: CASISKGNEKLFF.

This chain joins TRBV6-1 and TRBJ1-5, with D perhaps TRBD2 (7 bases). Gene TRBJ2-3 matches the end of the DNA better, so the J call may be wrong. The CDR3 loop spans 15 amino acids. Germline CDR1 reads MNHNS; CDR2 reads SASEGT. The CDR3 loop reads CASSVSGRGNQPQYF. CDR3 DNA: TGTGCCAGCAGTGTATCAGGGAGGGGGAATCAGCCCCAGTATTTT.

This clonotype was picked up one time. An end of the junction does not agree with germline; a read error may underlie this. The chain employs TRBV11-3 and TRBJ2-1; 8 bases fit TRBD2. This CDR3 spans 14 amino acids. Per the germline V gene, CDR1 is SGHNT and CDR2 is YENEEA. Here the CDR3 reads CGSSLSGSTNEQFF. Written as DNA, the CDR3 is TGCGGCAGCAGCTTGAGCGGGAGCACCAATGAGCAGTTCTTC.

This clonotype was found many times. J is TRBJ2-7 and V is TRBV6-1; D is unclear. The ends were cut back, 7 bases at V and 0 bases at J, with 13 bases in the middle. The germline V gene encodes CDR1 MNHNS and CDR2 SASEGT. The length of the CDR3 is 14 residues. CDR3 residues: CASIAGYSSYEQYF. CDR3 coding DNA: TGTGCCAGCATAGCAGGTTACAGCTCCTACGAGCAGTACTTC.

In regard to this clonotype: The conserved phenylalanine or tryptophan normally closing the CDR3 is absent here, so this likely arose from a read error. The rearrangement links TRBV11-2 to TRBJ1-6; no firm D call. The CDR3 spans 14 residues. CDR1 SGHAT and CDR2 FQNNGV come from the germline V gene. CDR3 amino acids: CACSFGMGNSPLHY. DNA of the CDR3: TGTGCCTGCAGCTTTGGGATGGGTAATTCACCCCTCCACTAT.

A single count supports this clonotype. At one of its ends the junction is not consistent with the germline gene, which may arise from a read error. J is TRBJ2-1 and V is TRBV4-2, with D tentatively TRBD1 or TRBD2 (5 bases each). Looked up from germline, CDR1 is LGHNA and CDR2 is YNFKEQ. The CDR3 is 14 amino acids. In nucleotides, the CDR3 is TGTGCCAACAGCCAAGACTATGGGGGATATGAGCAGTTCTTC. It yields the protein CANSQDYGGYEQFF.

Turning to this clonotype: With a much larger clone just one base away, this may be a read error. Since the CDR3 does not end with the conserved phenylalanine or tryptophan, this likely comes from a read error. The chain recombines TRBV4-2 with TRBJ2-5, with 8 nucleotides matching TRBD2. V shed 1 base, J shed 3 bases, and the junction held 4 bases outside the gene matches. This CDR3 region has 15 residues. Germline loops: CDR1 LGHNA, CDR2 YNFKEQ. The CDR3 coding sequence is TGTGCCAGCAGCCAAGTCCGGGGGGGGGAAGAGACCCAGTACTCC. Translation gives CASSQVRGGEETQYS.

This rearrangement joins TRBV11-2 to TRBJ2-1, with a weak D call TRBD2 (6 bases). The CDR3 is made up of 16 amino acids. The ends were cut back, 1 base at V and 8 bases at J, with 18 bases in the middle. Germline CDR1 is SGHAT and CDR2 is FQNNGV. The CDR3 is CASSLVSSRRAYEQFF. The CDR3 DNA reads TGTGCCAGCAGCTTAGTATCTAGCAGGAGGGCATATGAGCAGTTCTTC.

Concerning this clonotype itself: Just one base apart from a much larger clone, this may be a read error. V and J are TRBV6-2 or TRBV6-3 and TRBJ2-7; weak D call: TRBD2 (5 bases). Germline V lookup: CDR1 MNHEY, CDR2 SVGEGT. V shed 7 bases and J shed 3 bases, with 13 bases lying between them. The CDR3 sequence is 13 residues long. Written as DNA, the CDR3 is TGTGCCAGCATGACGGGGTCCTTCTACGAGCAGTACTTC. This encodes CASMTGSFYEQYF.

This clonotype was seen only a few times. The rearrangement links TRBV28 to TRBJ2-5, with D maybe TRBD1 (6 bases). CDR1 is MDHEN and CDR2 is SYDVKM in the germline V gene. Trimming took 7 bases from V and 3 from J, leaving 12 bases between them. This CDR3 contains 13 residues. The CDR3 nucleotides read TGTGCCAGCACCTTTTCAGGGGAAGAGACCCAGTACTTC. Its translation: CASTFSGEETQYF.

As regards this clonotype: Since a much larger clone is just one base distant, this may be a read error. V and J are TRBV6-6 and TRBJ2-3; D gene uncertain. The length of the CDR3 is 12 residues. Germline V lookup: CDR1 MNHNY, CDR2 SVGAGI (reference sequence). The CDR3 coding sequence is TGTGCCAGCAGTCCGACAACAGATACGCGGTATTTT. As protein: CASSPTTDTRYF.

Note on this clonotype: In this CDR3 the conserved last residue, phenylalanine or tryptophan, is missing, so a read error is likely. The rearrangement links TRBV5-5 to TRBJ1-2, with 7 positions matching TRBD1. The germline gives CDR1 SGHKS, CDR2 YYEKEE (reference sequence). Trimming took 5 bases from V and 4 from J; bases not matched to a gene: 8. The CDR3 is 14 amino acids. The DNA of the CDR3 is TGTGCCAGCAGTCCAGGGGGGACCGCCTATGGCTACACCTCC. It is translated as CASSPGGTAYGYTS.

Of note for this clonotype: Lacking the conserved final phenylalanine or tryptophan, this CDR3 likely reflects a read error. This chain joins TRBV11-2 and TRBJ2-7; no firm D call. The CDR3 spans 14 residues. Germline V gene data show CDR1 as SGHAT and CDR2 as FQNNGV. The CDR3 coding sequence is TGTACCAGCAGCGTACTGCACAGCTCCTACGAGCAGTACTTA. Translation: CTSSVLHSSYEQYL.

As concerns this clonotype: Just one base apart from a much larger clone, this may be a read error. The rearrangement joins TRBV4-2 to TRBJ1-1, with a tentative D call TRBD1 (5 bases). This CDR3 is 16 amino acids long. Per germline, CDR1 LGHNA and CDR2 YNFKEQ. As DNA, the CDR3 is TGCGCCAGCAGCCAAGACCCCCAGGGAATGAACACTGAAGCTTTCTTT. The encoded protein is CASSQDPQGMNTEAFF.

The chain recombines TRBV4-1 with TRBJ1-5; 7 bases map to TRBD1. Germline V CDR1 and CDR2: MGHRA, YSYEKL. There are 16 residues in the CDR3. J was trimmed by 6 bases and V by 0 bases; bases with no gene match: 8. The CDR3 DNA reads TGCGCCAGCAGCCAAGACCCGACAGGGCGGGGTCAGCCCCAGCATTTT. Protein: CASSQDPTGRGQPQHF.

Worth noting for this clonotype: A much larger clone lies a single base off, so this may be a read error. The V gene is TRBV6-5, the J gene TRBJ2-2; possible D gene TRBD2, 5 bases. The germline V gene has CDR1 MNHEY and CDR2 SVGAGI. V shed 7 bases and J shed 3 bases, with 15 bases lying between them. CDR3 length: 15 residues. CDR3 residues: CASTEGSRDTGELFF. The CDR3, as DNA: TGTGCCAGCACCGAGGGAAGCAGAGACACCGGGGAGCTGTTTTTT.